What follows describes a single T cell receptor (beta chain). Its antigen is not identified. It was RNA transcripts that yielded the amplified TCR beta CDR3 regions. The study used the HTBI primer set for a first-round RT-PCR of the TCR CDR3. TCRdb reanalysed the multiplex PCR reads using MiXCR and keeps one entry per CDR3 protein. Of a few hundred thousand distinct CDR3 sequences listed, around a sixth are singletons. The sample belongs to a study of T cells in Graves' hyperthyroidism and ophthalmopathy. The study's findings and limits: Blood shared most expanded thyroid clonotypes above 0.001.

Each diagnosis was grounded in clinical symptoms, serum thyroxine and TRAb, thyroid ultrasound, and orbital computed tomography. Isolation of PBMCs was performed on 8 to 10 ml fresh peripheral blood. Germline CDR1 SNHLY, CDR2 FYNNEI. This CDR3 is 15 amino acids long. V was shortened by 6 bases and J by 2 bases, with 14 bases between the two germline ends. Sequenced: blood. This rearrangement joins TRBV2 to TRBJ1-5; tentative D call: TRBD1 (5 bases). The sequence came from a man younger than 35 with Graves' ophthalmopathy. The CDR3 protein is CASSASLGGNQPQHF. The CDR3 DNA reads TGTGCCAGCAGCGCTAGCTTGGGGGGCAATCAGCCCCAGCATTTT.